This T cell receptor (beta chain) was documented in a study of blood T cells in healthy people across ages. Study results and caveats: Diversity estimates from one million T cells were considered underestimates.

A J-beta primer mix and a sample-barcoded 5' primer were used in a second PCR of roughly 6 to 12 cycles. Each cDNA molecule was tagged by a template-switch adaptor with 12 random nucleotides. TCRdb re-derived calls from the 5' RACE reads in MiXCR, one entry per CDR3 protein. The repertoire consists of about 640,000 distinct CDR3 sequences, with about 53% occurring once and the leading ten covering around 37%. Total RNA, at least 6 micrograms per sample, came from PBMCs. Points on this clonotype: Its antigen is currently unknown.

There are 12 residues in the CDR3. The V end lost 0 bases, the J end lost 12 bases, and 9 bases lay between the germline ends. The germline V gene has CDR1 MGHRA and CDR2 YSYEKL. The sample was blood. This rearrangement joins TRBV4-1 to TRBJ2-1; D is ambiguous. The source of this sequence is a man aged 55 to 70 in good health. The CDR3 DNA sequence: TGCGCCAGCAGCCAAGAGGCGTCCCTGCAGTTCTTC. The encoded protein is CASSQEASLQFF.